This T cell receptor beta chain was identified in a study of Ad26.COV2.S vaccination and SARS-CoV-2 variants. Trimming left V 4 bases short and J 4 bases short, with 17 bases between. Germline-derived CDR1 and CDR2 are LGHNA and YSLEER. This CDR3 has 15 amino acids. Treatment denoted: about 20 received Ad26.COV2.S at low or high dose, single or two shots; 5 received placebo; per-sample allocation not given. Sampling took place 63 days after the first vaccine or placebo injection. Some clones are missing from TCRdb's copy, which holds only in-frame ones; the method was immunoSEQ multiplex PCR. The sample lists hundreds of thousands of clones; 70% to 90% were seen once.

The input for sequencing was peripheral blood, taken in a trial of Ad26.COV2.S vaccine versus placebo. The source of this sequence is a person between 18 and 59 years old who received the Ad26.COV2.S COVID-19 vaccine or a placebo. V and J are TRBV4-3 and TRBJ2-7; possible D gene TRBD1, 6 bases. The CDR3 nucleotides read TGCGCCAGCAGCCCGGGGTACGGACAGCCTTACGAGCAGTACTTC. As protein: CASSPGYGQPYEQYF.